One and the same sample provided the 25 T cell receptor beta chains below, sequenced in a study of monozygotic twins with inflammatory bowel disease. TCRdb reworked the 5' RACE reads into one entry per CDR3 protein, no DNA. Recorded for this sample: some 150,000 distinct CDR3 sequences. Input material: blood. These receptors were taken from a human donor with ulcerative colitis or Crohn's disease, or a healthy co-twin of an affected twin (not recorded which).

This chain connects TRBV4-1 to TRBJ2-2. CDR1 MGHRA and CDR2 YSYEKL come from the germline V gene. The CDR3 sequence is 16 residues long. This chain's CDR3 is CASSQDVGMNTGELFF.

The chain carries TRBV20-1 and TRBJ1-1; the TRBD1 assignment by TCRdb is unverifiable without DNA. This CDR3 spans 14 amino acids. Germline V gene sequence: CDR1 DFQATT, CDR2 SNEGSKA (reference sequence). The CDR3 reads CSARVARGNTEAFF.

V gene TRBV5-1 combines with J gene TRBJ2-3; TCRdb's D gene call, TRBD2, goes unchecked for lack of DNA. There are 14 residues in the CDR3. Germline CDR1 reads SGHRS; CDR2 reads YFSETQ. CDR3: CASSLSGGVDTQYF.

The CDR3 loop is CASRGTGGSEKLFF. This chain uses TRBV27 with TRBJ1-4; the TCRdb call, TRBD1, lacks DNA for checking. CDR1 MNHEY and CDR2 SMNVEV come from the germline V gene (reference sequence). The CDR3 runs to 14 residues.

The chain couples TRBV7-2 to TRBJ2-7; TCRdb's D gene call, TRBD1, goes unchecked for lack of DNA. CDR1 is SGHTA, CDR2 FQGNSA, per germline. CDR3 length: 15 amino acids. The chain's CDR3 is CASSLERSGAYEQNF. The whole variable domain, remainder taken from reference TRBV7-2 and TRBJ2-7, is GAGVSQSPSNKVTEKGKDVELRCDPISGHTALYWYRQSLGQGLEFLIYFQGNSAPDKSGLPSDRFSAERTGGSVSTLTIQRTQQEDSAVYLCASSLERSGAYEQNFGPGTRLTVT.

J is TRBJ2-7 and V is TRBV7-2; the D gene TCRdb calls, TRBD1, cannot be checked with no DNA. The CDR3 has 14 residues. Germline CDR1 reads SGHTA; CDR2 reads FQGNSA. CDR3 protein: CASSLDSSTYEQYF.

This rearrangement joins TRBV12-3 or TRBV12-4 to TRBJ1-6; TCRdb's D call of TRBD1 is untestable without DNA. The CDR3 totals 16 residues. The CDR3 protein is CASSFGAQGSNSPLHF.

The rearrangement joins TRBV4-1 to TRBJ1-1; TCRdb names TRBD1, which stays unverified in the absence of DNA. The CDR3 totals 14 residues. Germline V CDR1 and CDR2: MGHRA, YSYEKL. This chain's CDR3 is CASSRQGDYTEAFF.

This chain uses TRBV5-5 with TRBJ2-1. This CDR3 contains 14 residues. Germline CDR1 and CDR2: SGHKS and YYEKEE (reference sequence). The CDR3 is CASSLIPETNEQFF.

This sequence joins TRBV29-1 and TRBJ2-1; the D gene TCRdb calls, TRBD1, cannot be checked with no DNA. Germline V gives CDR1 SQVTM, CDR2 ANQGSEA. This CDR3 region has 17 residues. This CDR3 is CSGEKTGQGSSYNEQFF.

The chain links TRBV4-2 to TRBJ2-5; the TRBD1 assignment by TCRdb is unverifiable without DNA. The CDR3 has 16 residues. Looked up from germline, CDR1 is LGHNA and CDR2 is YNFKEQ. The CDR3 loop reads CASSQEGSGIGETQYF.

CDR3 protein: CASSDPRANYGYTF. The chain uses TRBV2 and TRBJ1-2. Germline V CDR1 and CDR2: SNHLY, FYNNEI. CDR3 length: 14 residues.

The rearrangement joins TRBV28 to TRBJ1-5. CDR3 length: 15 residues. Germline V lookup: CDR1 MDHEN, CDR2 SYDVKM. The CDR3 sequence: CASIWAGGPHQPQHF.

V usage is TRBV28 and J usage is TRBJ2-6. CDR1 is MDHEN and CDR2 is SYDVKM in the germline V gene. The CDR3 totals 21 residues. CDR3 sequence: CASSLPHPEIGRVSGANVLTF.

The J gene is TRBJ1-1, the V gene TRBV5-6. The V gene's germline CDR1 is SGHDT and CDR2 YYEEEE. This CDR3 comprises 15 residues. CDR3 residues: CASSLREVINTEAFF.

The chain couples TRBV12-3 or TRBV12-4 to TRBJ2-1; TCRdb returns TRBD1, unconfirmable since there is no DNA. The CDR3 is 15 amino acids. The CDR3 region is CASTLGSTGAGEQFF.

The genes are TRBV7-2 and TRBJ2-1; the TRBD2 assignment by TCRdb is unverifiable without DNA. The CDR3 is 12 residues long. Germline V gene sequence: CDR1 SGHTA, CDR2 FQGNSA. This CDR3 is CASSLAPSMQFF.

This chain connects TRBV3-1 to TRBJ2-3. CDR1 is LGHDT, CDR2 YNNKEL, per germline (reference sequence). This CDR3 has 15 amino acids. The CDR3 loop is CASSQDRDFPDTQYF.

The J gene is TRBJ2-3, the V gene TRBV15; TCRdb selects TRBD1, and the lack of DNA leaves this call unchecked. Germline-derived CDR1 and CDR2 are LNHNV and YYDKDF (reference sequence). This CDR3 spans 18 amino acids. The CDR3 loop is CATSRDVRDAGMEDTQYF.

This chain connects TRBV28 to TRBJ2-5; TCRdb lists TRBD1, though no DNA is available to test this call. CDR1 and CDR2 (germline): MDHEN, SYDVKM. CDR3 size: 14 residues. CDR3 protein: CASSFLTGTETQYF.

The rearrangement uses TRBV7-9 and TRBJ2-7; TCRdb picks TRBD1, but there is no DNA to check that call. The length of the CDR3 is 12 residues. The germline V gene encodes CDR1 SEHNR and CDR2 FQNEAQ (reference sequence). The CDR3 sequence: CASSPWGYEQYF.

This sequence joins TRBV18 and TRBJ2-7. CDR3 length: 16 amino acids. Germline lookup yields CDR1 KGHSH and CDR2 LQKENI. This chain's CDR3 is CASSPVTATAAYEQYF.

This sequence joins TRBV27 and TRBJ2-5; TCRdb reports TRBD1, a call that lacks DNA to check it against. CDR3 length: 16 residues. The germline V gene has CDR1 MNHEY and CDR2 SMNVEV (reference sequence). The CDR3 sequence: CASSLWATGHQETQYF.

The V call is TRBV7-9, the J call TRBJ2-1; TCRdb gives TRBD2 as the D gene, but with no DNA this cannot be confirmed. The CDR3 is 17 amino acids. Germline V CDR1 and CDR2: SEHNR, FQNEAQ (reference sequence). The CDR3 is CASRGGPGTSSYNEQFF.

The chain recombines TRBV13 with TRBJ2-7; TCRdb selects TRBD1, and the lack of DNA leaves this call unchecked. The germline gives CDR1 PRHDT, CDR2 FYEKMQ (reference sequence). This CDR3 has 16 amino acids. The CDR3 loop reads CASSLASDRSSYEQYF.